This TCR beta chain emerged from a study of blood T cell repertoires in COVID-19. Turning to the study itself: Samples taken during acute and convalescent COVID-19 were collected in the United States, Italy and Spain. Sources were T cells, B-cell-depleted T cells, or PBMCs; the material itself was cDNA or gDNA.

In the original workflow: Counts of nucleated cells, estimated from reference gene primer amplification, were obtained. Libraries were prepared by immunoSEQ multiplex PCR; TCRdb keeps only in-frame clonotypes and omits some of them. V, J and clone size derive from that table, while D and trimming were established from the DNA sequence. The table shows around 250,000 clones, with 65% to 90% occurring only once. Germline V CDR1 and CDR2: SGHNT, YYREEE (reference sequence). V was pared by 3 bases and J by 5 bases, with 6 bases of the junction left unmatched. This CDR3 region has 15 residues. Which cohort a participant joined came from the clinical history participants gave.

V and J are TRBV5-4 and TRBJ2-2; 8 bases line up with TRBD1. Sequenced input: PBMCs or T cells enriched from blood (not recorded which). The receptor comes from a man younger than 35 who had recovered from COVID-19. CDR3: CASSSGQGRTGELFF. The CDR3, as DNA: TGTGCCAGCAGCTCAGGACAGGGTCGAACCGGGGAGCTGTTTTTT.